Below, 18 T cell receptor beta chains from the same sample are listed, as sequenced in a study of T cells after yellow fever vaccination. TCRdb re-analysed the 5' RACE reads in MiXCR, keeping a single row per CDR3 protein. The profile shows hundreds of thousands of distinct CDR3 sequences, roughly an eighth of them singletons. Sequences were derived from PBMCs, sampled on the day of the yellow fever booster vaccination. All receptors derive from a man between 25 and 39 years old who received the YFV17D yellow fever vaccine.

The J gene is TRBJ2-5, the V gene TRBV7-8; 8 nucleotides align to TRBD1. V lost 2 bases and J lost 5; bases outside the gene matches: 16. The CDR3 runs 18 residues. Germline V CDR1 and CDR2: SGHVS, FQNEAQ. This chain's CDR3 is CASSLMVFGTGKRETQYF. CDR3 DNA: TGTGCCAGCAGCTTAATGGTCTTCGGGACAGGCAAACGGGAGACCCAGTACTTC.

The rearrangement uses TRBV20-1 and TRBJ2-7; tentatively, D is TRBD1 (5 bases). Trimming took off 0 bases at V and 7 bases at J, with 19 bases between the two ends. Germline values: CDR1 DFQATT, CDR2 SNEGSKA (reference sequence). The CDR3 covers 15 residues. The CDR3 nucleotides are TGCAGTGCTAGAGATCGGCTGACAGCCCTCGGGGAGCAGTACTTC. Residues: CSARDRLTALGEQYF.

This clonotype has only a few counts. The chain is built from TRBV7-2 and TRBJ1-3, with D possibly being TRBD1 (6 bases). Trimming left V 5 bases short and J 0 bases short, with 17 bases between. Germline values: CDR1 SGHTA, CDR2 FQGNSA. CDR3 length equals 17 residues. DNA for the CDR3: TGTGCCAGCAGCCCGCGAGGGGGTGGGCGCTCTGGAAACACCATATATTTT. It specifies CASSPRGGGRSGNTIYF.

DNA for the CDR3: TGTGCCAGCAGCGCGGACAGGCCGCCTGGAAACACCATATATTTT. Amino acids: CASSADRPPGNTIYF. This sequence joins TRBV7-2 and TRBJ1-3; TRBD1 matches 7 bases. V was pared by 5 bases and J by 2 bases, with 6 bases of the junction left unmatched. The CDR3 consists of 15 residues. CDR1 and CDR2 from the germline V gene are SGHTA and FQGNSA.

The chain recombines TRBV4-2 with TRBJ2-4; a possible D gene is TRBD1 (6 bases). The CDR3 length is 15 residues. In germline, CDR1 is LGHNA, CDR2 YNFKEQ. Trimming took 0 bases from V and 9 from J, leaving 15 bases between them. The chain's CDR3 is CASSQDLVQGLIQYF. CDR3 nucleotides: TGTGCCAGCAGCCAAGATCTGGTCCAGGGGCTCATTCAGTACTTC.

The V call is TRBV20-1, the J call TRBJ2-1, with TRBD2 matching 12 bases. Germline-derived CDR1 and CDR2 are DFQATT and SNEGSKA (reference sequence). V shed 3 bases and J 0 bases; nucleotides not matched to a gene: 9. The CDR3 contains 18 residues. The CDR3 sequence: CSASFRTSGKVSYNEQFF. CDR3 sequence (DNA): TGCAGTGCTAGTTTCCGGACTAGCGGGAAGGTCTCCTACAATGAGCAGTTCTTC.

This clonotype turned up a few times. V is TRBV20-1 and J is TRBJ2-1; 7 positions agree with TRBD2. Germline CDR1 DFQATT, CDR2 SNEGSKA (reference sequence). This CDR3 has 15 amino acids. The V segment lost 0 bases and the J segment 4 bases; nucleotides outside the gene matches: 6. CDR3 bases: TGCAGTGCTAGAGATGAGCGGGGCATGTACAATGAGCAGTTCTTC. The encoded protein is CSARDERGMYNEQFF.

V usage is TRBV10-3 and J usage is TRBJ1-1, with TRBD1 as a possible D gene (6 bases). The V end was cut by 6 bases, the J end by 0 bases, with 11 bases between. Germline loops: CDR1 ENHRY, CDR2 SYGVKD. This CDR3 region has 14 residues. This CDR3 reads CAIRGGNMNTEAFF. CDR3 bases: TGTGCCATCAGAGGGGGGAACATGAACACTGAAGCTTTCTTT.

The chain couples TRBV3-1 to TRBJ2-5; D may be TRBD2 (6 bases). Germline V lookup: CDR1 LGHDT, CDR2 YNNKEL (reference sequence). CDR3 length equals 15 residues. With 0 bases removed from V and 5 bases from J, the gap between germline ends came to 13 bases. The CDR3: CASSQDGLARETQYF. The DNA for the CDR3 is TGTGCCAGCAGCCAAGACGGGCTAGCGAGGGAGACCCAGTACTTC.

This clonotype has only a few counts. V is TRBV28 and J is TRBJ2-5; D might be TRBD1 (7 bases). Germline CDR1 and CDR2: MDHEN and SYDVKM. Trimming cost V 2 bases and J 5 bases, with 15 bases left between them. This CDR3 has 15 amino acids. This chain's CDR3 is CASSLPGGQSETQYF. CDR3 nucleotide sequence: TGTGCCAGCAGTTTACCAGGGGGGCAAAGTGAGACCCAGTACTTC. Full variable domain (outside the CDR3, taken from reference TRBV28 and TRBJ2-5): DVKVTQSSRYLVKRTGEKVFLECVQDMDHENMFWYRQDPGLGLRLIYFSYDVKMKEKGDIPEGYSVSREKKERFSLILESASTNQTSMYLCASSLPGGQSETQYFGPGTRLLVL.

The chain carries TRBV7-2 and TRBJ2-1; no definite D call. Trimming shortened V by 3 bases and J by 10 bases, and 10 bases separated the two germline ends. Germline V lookup: CDR1 SGHTA, CDR2 FQGNSA. This CDR3 has 12 residues. The CDR3 is CASSFVRREQFF. CDR3 DNA sequence: TGTGCCAGCAGCTTTGTCCGCAGAGAGCAGTTCTTC.

This clonotype was observed a few times. The chain links TRBV7-2 to TRBJ2-1; TRBD2 aligns across 8 bases. The V segment lost 2 bases and the J segment 12 bases; nucleotides outside the gene matches: 6. The CDR3 is 13 amino acids. The V gene's germline CDR1 is SGHTA and CDR2 FQGNSA. The CDR3, as DNA: TGTGCCAGCAGCTTACAGGGCGCGGGAGGGCAGTTCTTC. This sequence encodes CASSLQGAGGQFF.

The chain carries TRBV5-5 and TRBJ2-5; possible D gene TRBD2, 5 bases. Trimming took 0 bases from V and 4 from J, leaving 7 bases between them. Germline loops: CDR1 SGHKS, CDR2 YYEKEE (reference sequence). CDR3 length: 13 residues. CDR3 loop: CASSLAAGETQYF. The CDR3 DNA reads as TGTGCCAGCAGCTTGGCTGCGGGAGAGACCCAGTACTTC.

This clonotype was detected only a few times. The chain employs TRBV5-1 and TRBJ2-5, with D hard to call. V lost 0 bases and J lost 1, with 10 bases in between. The CDR3 runs 15 residues. CDR1 is SGHRS, CDR2 YFSETQ, per germline. CDR3: CASSLDGRSQETQYF. CDR3 coding DNA: TGCGCCAGCAGCTTGGACGGGCGGAGCCAAGAGACCCAGTACTTC.

This clonotype was seen a handful of times. The V and J genes are TRBV3-1 and TRBJ1-5; a possible D gene is TRBD1 (6 bases). The CDR3 spans 17 residues. In germline, CDR1 is LGHDT, CDR2 YNNKEL (reference sequence). Trimming removed 3 bases from V and 0 bases from J, with 15 bases in between. The CDR3: CASSHGTGAYSNQPQHF. CDR3 in DNA: TGTGCCAGCAGCCACGGGACGGGGGCCTATAGCAATCAGCCCCAGCATTTT.

This clonotype was recorded a few times. The rearrangement links TRBV20-1 to TRBJ1-2, with 7 bases matching TRBD1. After removal of 1 base from V and 7 bases from J, the junction contained 6 bases not matched to a gene. There are 13 residues in the CDR3. In germline, CDR1 is DFQATT, CDR2 SNEGSKA (reference sequence). In DNA form, the CDR3 reads TGCAGTGCTAGAGCGGGGACAGTCACTGGCTACACCTTC. Its protein product is CSARAGTVTGYTF.

This clonotype turned up a few times. The V and J genes are TRBV20-1 and TRBJ2-3; D gene ambiguous. Germline V gives CDR1 DFQATT, CDR2 SNEGSKA (reference sequence). Trimming took 5 bases from V and 0 from J, leaving 12 bases between them. This CDR3 has 14 amino acids. The CDR3 reads CSARAYYSTDTQYF. DNA of the CDR3: TGCAGTGCTCGGGCCTATTATAGCACAGATACGCAGTATTTT.

This clonotype has more than one count but fewer than ten. The chain couples TRBV7-2 to TRBJ2-3; 8 positions agree with TRBD2. With 5 bases clipped from V and 0 bases from J, the junction kept 10 bases outside the gene matches. Germline-derived CDR1 and CDR2 are SGHTA and FQGNSA. The CDR3 length is 17 residues. CDR3 coding DNA: TGTGCCAGCAGCATCACTCTAGCGGGCACTAGCACAGATACGCAGTATTTT. Its translation is CASSITLAGTSTDTQYF. Supplemented by reference TRBV7-2 and TRBJ2-3, the full variable domain reads GAGVSQSPSNKVTEKGKDVELRCDPISGHTALYWYRQSLGQGLEFLIYFQGNSAPDKSGLPSDRFSAERTGGSVSTLTIQRTQQEDSAVYLCASSITLAGTSTDTQYFGPGTRLTVL.